These T cell receptor beta chains were read from a single sample in a study of blood T cell repertoires in COVID-19. Some clones are missing from TCRdb's copy, which holds only in-frame ones; the method was immunoSEQ multiplex PCR. The sample holds 250,000 or so clones, more than 65% seen once. Sequenced input: peripheral blood. Receptors originate from a man aged 35-49 years who had recovered from COVID-19. The CDR3 runs from the conserved cysteine through the conserved F or W. A D gene is named only where the DNA matches it firmly. The size field is filled for only some rows; it gives once, few, many or a size class.

>TRBV10-3|-|TRBJ2-1|TRBD2
TGTGCCATCAGTGAGGGGCTAGCGGGAGTCTATGAGCAGTTCTTC
CAISEGLAGVYEQFF
>TRBV7-2|-|TRBJ1-2|TRBD1
TGTGCCAGCAGCTTAGACAGGGGTCCCTATGGCTACACCTTC
CASSLDRGPYGYTF
>TRBV6-6|-|TRBJ1-2|TRBD1
TGTGCCAGCAGTTACTCCCCAGGGGGTCTTTCCGGCTACACCTTC
CASSYSPGGLSGYTF
>TRBV14|-|TRBJ1-6|TRBD1
TGTGCCAGCAGACAGGGACAGGGAAACAGTAATTCACCCCTCCACTTT
CASRQGQGNSNSPLHF
>TRBV5-1|-|TRBJ2-3|TRBD2
TGCGCCAGCAGCTTGGGGACTAGCGGGAGAACGCAGTATTTT
CASSLGTSGRTQYF
>TRBV9|-|TRBJ2-1|TRBD2
TGTGCCAGCAGCGCTACGACTAGCGGGGGTTCCTACAATGAGCAGTTCTTC
CASSATTSGGSYNEQFF
>TRBV2|-|TRBJ2-7|-
TGTGCCAGCACCCTAGCGAGATACGAGCAGTACTTC
CASTLARYEQYF
>TRBV6-5|-|TRBJ1-1|-
TGTGCCAGCAGTTACTCGGGACAACCGGAAGCTTTCTTT
CASSYSGQPEAFF
>TRBV29-1|-|TRBJ1-1|TRBD1
TGCAGCGTAGGAATAGGGGGCTGGACTGAAGCTTTCTTT
CSVGIGGWTEAFF
>TRBV6-6|-|TRBJ1-5|-
TGTGCCAGCAGCTCCACTCCCCGCCCCCAGCATTTT
CASSSTPRPQHF
>TRBV11-3|-|TRBJ2-4|TRBD2
TGTGCCAGCAGTCTCCCCGGGGGGGAAACCAAAAACATTCAGTACTTC
CASSLPGGETKNIQYF
>TRBV7-2|-|TRBJ1-2|-
TGTGCCAGCAGCTTAGGATCGGGATATGGCTACACCTTC
CASSLGSGYGYTF
>TRBV7-2|-|TRBJ1-2|TRBD1
TGTGCCAGCAGCCCAGAGGGGGCAGGACTCACTAACTATGGCTACACCTTC
CASSPEGAGLTNYGYTF
>TRBV27|-|TRBJ1-6|-
TGTGCCAGCAGCCCTCGGGCCAGGGAAAATTCACCCCTCCACTTT
CASSPRARENSPLHF
>TRBV5-1|-|TRBJ2-1|TRBD2
TGCGCCAGCAGCTTGGGTTCTAGCGGGAAGGGTTTCTTC
CASSLGSSGKGFF
>TRBV2|few|TRBJ1-4|-
TGTGCCAGCAGTGCGGACTTTGCAACTAATGAAAAACTGTTTTTT
CASSADFATNEKLFF
>TRBV4-1|many|TRBJ2-5|TRBD2
TGCGCCAGCAGCCAAACCGCCTGGGGAGGGCGGGGAGAGACCCAGTACTTC
CASSQTAWGGRGETQYF
>TRBV5-1|-|TRBJ1-2|-
TGCGCCAGCAGCTTGATATCGGAGGGGTACTATGGCTACACCTTC
CASSLISEGYYGYTF
>TRBV6-5|-|TRBJ1-5|-
TGTGCCAGCAGACTATCCCCGGTTAGCAATCAGCCCCAGCATTTT
CASRLSPVSNQPQHF
>TRBV27|-|TRBJ2-3|-
TGTGCCAGCAGTTTAAACAGGAACACAGATACGCAGTATTTT
CASSLNRNTDTQYF
>TRBV5-1|-|TRBJ2-1|TRBD2
TGCGCCAGCAGCTTGGGACTAGCGGGGGGAACCCTCTACAATGAGCAGTTCTTC
CASSLGLAGGTLYNEQFF
>TRBV2|-|TRBJ2-2|-
TGTGCCAGCACGAGGATGGAGGGAGGGGGGAACACCGGGGAGCTGTTTTTT
CASTRMEGGGNTGELFF
>TRBV5-5|once|TRBJ2-1|-
TGTGCCAGCAGCCTCCGGGACTTAGAGAATGAGCAGTTCTTC
CASSLRDLENEQFF
>TRBV23-1|-|TRBJ2-1|TRBD1
TGCGCCAGCACTCCGGGACAGGGAGACAATGAGCAGTTCTTC
CASTPGQGDNEQFF
>TRBV2|-|TRBJ2-7|TRBD1
TGTGCCAGCAGGGGGGTACAGGGGTTCTACGAGCAGTACTTC
CASRGVQGFYEQYF
>TRBV5-1|-|TRBJ1-2|-
TGCGCCAGCAACAAAGACCCCCGGGATGGCTACACCTTC
CASNKDPRDGYTF
>TRBV7-8|few|TRBJ2-2|TRBD1
TGTGCCAGCAGCTCCGACAGGGTCCGGGAGCTGTTTTTT
CASSSDRVRELFF
>TRBV7-9|-|TRBJ2-4|TRBD2
TGTGCCAGCAGCCGGGGACTAGCGGGAGAAAACATTCAGTACTTC
CASSRGLAGENIQYF
>TRBV25-1|-|TRBJ1-2|TRBD1
TGTGCCAGCAGTGGCCGGGACAGGGGACCCTCTAACTATGGCTACACCTTC
CASSGRDRGPSNYGYTF
>TRBV27|-|TRBJ2-5|-
TGTGCCAGCAGTTTAAATAGGGGAGGAGGAGAGACCCAGTACTTC
CASSLNRGGGETQYF
>TRBV5-8|-|TRBJ2-1|-
TGTGCCAGCAGCCTCCAGGGACTCCGCGGTGAGCAGTTCTTC
CASSLQGLRGEQFF
>TRBV5-1|-|TRBJ1-4|TRBD1
TGCGCCAGCAGGGCGACAGGGGGCCTTGAAAAACTGTTTTTT
CASRATGGLEKLFF
>TRBV13|-|TRBJ2-1|-
TGTGCCAGCAGCCCTCGGTGGAATGAGCAGTTCTTC
CASSPRWNEQFF
>TRBV15|-|TRBJ1-4|TRBD1
TGTGCCACCAGCAGAGAAGGGGGCAGGGGTAATGAAAAACTGTTTTTT
CATSREGGRGNEKLFF
>TRBV30|-|TRBJ2-7|-
TGTGCCTGGAGTGACAGGTACGAGCAGTACTTC
CAWSDRYEQYF
>TRBV5-1|-|TRBJ2-7|-
TGCGCCAGCAGCTCGGGGACACCCCCAGAAGCGCGGGAGCAGTACTTC
CASSSGTPPEAREQYF
>TRBV25-1|-|TRBJ2-5|TRBD2
TGTGCCAGCAGTAGGTGGGGACTAGCAGAAGAAGAGACCCAGTACTTC
CASSRWGLAEEETQYF
>TRBV7-2|-|TRBJ2-1|TRBD2
TGTGCCAGCAGCTTGCTAACTAGCGGTCCTACGGTGGACAATGAGCAGTTCTTC
CASSLLTSGPTVDNEQFF
>TRBV2|-|TRBJ1-5|TRBD1
TGTGCCAGCAGGGCGGGACAGGGGGGGACTCAGCCCCAGCATTTT
CASRAGQGGTQPQHF
>TRBV15|-|TRBJ2-2|-
TGTGCCACCAGCCGCGTGGCGGAGACCGGGGAGCTGTTTTTT
CATSRVAETGELFF